The clone carrying this T cell receptor (beta chain) was counted ten times or more. The data derive from a study of early T cells in non-severe SARS-CoV-2 infection. Individually, cDNA molecules had unique molecular identifiers attached to them. TCRdb re-called the 5' RACE reads with MiXCR, one entry per CDR3 protein. The sample holds around 20,000 distinct CDR3 sequences, roughly 4% seen once. The CDR3 runs 14 residues. Germline CDR1 SGHNT, CDR2 YENEEA. Deletions cut 2 bases from V and 3 bases from J, with 10 bases between. Sequenced material: whole blood. The chain has TRBV11-3 and TRBJ2-5; D is unclear. This clonotype originated in an adult who was a healthcare worker with PCR-confirmed SARS-CoV-2 infection or an uninfected control (not recorded which). This CDR3 is CASSLRLGEETQYF. The CDR3 region has the DNA TGTGCCAGCAGCTTACGGCTGGGCGAAGAGACCCAGTACTTC.